This T cell receptor beta chain originates from a study of shared clonotypes between healthy human individuals. Study overall: Three CD4 naive, three CD4 memory, two CD8 naive and one CD8 memory plate were used per donor.

CD45RO-negative CD8 cells positively selected for CCR7 made up the naive population, which excluded terminally differentiated effector memory CD45RA+ cells. Comments on this clone: Its antigen is unidentified.

Study-level findings and limits: Sampling included only blood; tissue repertoires likely differ.

Measured with immunoSEQ multiplex PCR; TCRdb has only the in-frame clones, and not every one. The repertoire holds fewer than 1 million clones, with about 97% as singletons. The sequencing input was naive CD8+ T cells sorted from blood. This clonotype originated in a man aged 30 to 45 in good health.

CDR3 in amino acids: CAWSSGQGNQPQHF. The CDR3, as DNA: TGTGCCTGGAGCTCGGGACAGGGAAATCAGCCCCAGCATTTT. The chain uses TRBV30 and TRBJ1-5, with TRBD1 matching 9 bases. J lost 4 bases, V lost 3 bases, and 4 bases had no gene match. The length of the CDR3 is 14 residues. Per the germline V gene, CDR1 is GTSNPN and CDR2 is SVGIG (reference sequence). The full variable domain, its missing parts supplied by reference TRBV30 and TRBJ1-5, is SQTIHQWPATLVQPVGSPLSLECTVEGTSNPNLYWYRQAAGRGLQLLFYSVGIGQISSEVPQNLSASRPQDRQFILSSKKLLLSDSGFYLCAWSSGQGNQPQHFGDGTRLSIL.